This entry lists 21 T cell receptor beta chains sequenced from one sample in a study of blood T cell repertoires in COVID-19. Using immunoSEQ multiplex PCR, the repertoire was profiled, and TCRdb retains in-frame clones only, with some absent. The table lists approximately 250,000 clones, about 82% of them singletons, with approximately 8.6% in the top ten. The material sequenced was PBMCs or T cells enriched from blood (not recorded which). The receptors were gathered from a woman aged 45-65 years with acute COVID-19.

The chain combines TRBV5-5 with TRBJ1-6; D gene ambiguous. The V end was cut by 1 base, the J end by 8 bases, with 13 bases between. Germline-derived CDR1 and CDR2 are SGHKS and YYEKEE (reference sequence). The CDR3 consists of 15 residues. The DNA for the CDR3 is TGTGCCAGCAGCTTGTATGCTCCCGCGGATTCACCCCTCCACTTT. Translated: CASSLYAPADSPLHF. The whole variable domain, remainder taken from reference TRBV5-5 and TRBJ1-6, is DAGVTQSPTHLIKTRGQQVTLRCSPISGHKSVSWYQQVLGQGPQFIFQYYEKEERGRGNFPDRFSARQFPNYSSELNVNALLLGDSALYLCASSLYAPADSPLHFGNGTRLTVT.

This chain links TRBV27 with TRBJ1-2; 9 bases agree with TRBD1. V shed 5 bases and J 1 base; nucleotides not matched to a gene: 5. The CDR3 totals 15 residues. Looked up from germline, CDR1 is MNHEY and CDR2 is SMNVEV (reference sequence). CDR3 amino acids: CASSTRTGVNYGYTF. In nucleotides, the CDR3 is TGTGCCAGCAGTACTCGGACAGGGGTTAACTATGGCTACACCTTC.

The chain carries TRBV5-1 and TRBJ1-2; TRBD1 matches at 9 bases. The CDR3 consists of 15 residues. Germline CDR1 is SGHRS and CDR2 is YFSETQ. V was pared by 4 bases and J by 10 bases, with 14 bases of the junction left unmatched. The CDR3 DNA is TGCGCCAGCAGCCAAACCCAGGACAGGGGAACAAACTACACCTTC. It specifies CASSQTQDRGTNYTF.

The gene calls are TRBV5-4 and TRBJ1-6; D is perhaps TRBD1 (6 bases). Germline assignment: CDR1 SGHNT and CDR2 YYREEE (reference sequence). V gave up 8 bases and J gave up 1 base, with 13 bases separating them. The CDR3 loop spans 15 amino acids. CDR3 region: CASKQGVSYNSPLHF. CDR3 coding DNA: TGTGCCAGTAAACAGGGAGTTTCCTATAATTCACCCCTCCACTTT. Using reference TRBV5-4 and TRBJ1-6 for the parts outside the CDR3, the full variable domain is ETGVTQSPTHLIKTRGQQVTLRCSSQSGHNTVSWYQQALGQGPQFIFQYYREEENGRGNFPPRFSGLQFPNYSSELNVNALELDDSALYLCASKQGVSYNSPLHFGNGTRLTVT.

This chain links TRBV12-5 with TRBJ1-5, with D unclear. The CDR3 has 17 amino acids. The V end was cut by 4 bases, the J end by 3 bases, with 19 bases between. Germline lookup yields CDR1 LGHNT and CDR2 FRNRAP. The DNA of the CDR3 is TGTGCTAGTGGTTCCCCGCTTGACACAAAAAACAATCAGCCCCAGCATTTT. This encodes CASGSPLDTKNNQPQHF.

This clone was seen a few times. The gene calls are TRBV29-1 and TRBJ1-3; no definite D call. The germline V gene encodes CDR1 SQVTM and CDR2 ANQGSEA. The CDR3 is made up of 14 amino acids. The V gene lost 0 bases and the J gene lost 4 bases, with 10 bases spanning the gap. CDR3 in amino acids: CSVEEAAGGNTIYF. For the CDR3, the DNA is TGCAGCGTTGAAGAGGCGGCGGGGGGAAACACCATATATTTT.

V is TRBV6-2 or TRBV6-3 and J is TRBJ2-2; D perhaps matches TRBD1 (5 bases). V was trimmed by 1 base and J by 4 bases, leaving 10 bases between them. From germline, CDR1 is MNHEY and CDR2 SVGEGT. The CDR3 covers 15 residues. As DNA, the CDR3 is TGTGCCAGCAGTTACTACAGGAGTCTCACCGGGGAGCTGTTTTTT. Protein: CASSYYRSLTGELFF.

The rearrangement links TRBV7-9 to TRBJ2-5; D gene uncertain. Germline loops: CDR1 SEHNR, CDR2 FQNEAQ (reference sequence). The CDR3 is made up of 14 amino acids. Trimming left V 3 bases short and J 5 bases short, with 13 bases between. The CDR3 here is CASSFGFGRETQYF. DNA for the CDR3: TGTGCCAGCAGCTTCGGGTTTGGCCGGGAGACCCAGTACTTC. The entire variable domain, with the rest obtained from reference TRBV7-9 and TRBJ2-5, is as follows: DTGVSQNPRHKITKRGQNVTFRCDPISEHNRLYWYRQTLGQGPEFLTYFQNEAQLEKSRLLSDRFSAERPKGSFSTLEIQRTEQGDSAMYLCASSFGFGRETQYFGPGTRLLVL.

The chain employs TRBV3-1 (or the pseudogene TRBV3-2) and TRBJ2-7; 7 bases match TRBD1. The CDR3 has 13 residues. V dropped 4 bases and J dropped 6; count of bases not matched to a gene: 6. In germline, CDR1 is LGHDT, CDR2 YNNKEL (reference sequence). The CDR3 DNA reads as TGTGCCAGCAGCCTGAGGACAGGCCGCGAGCAGTACTTC. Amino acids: CASSLRTGREQYF.

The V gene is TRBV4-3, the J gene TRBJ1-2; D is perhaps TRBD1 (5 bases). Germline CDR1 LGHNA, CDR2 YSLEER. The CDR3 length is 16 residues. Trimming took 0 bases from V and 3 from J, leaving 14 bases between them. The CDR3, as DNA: TGCGCCAGCAGCCAAGATTTTAGGGCAGGGCACTATGGCTACACCTTC. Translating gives CASSQDFRAGHYGYTF.

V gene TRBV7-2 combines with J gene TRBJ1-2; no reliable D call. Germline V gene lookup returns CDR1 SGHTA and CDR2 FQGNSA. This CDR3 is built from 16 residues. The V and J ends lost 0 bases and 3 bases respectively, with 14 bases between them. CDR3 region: CASSLAVGGGYYGYTF. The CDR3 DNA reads TGTGCCAGCAGCTTAGCGGTCGGAGGAGGGTACTATGGCTACACCTTC.

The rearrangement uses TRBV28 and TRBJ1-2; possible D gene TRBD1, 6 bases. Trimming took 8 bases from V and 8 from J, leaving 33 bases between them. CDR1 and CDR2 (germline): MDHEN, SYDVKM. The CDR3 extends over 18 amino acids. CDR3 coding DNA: TGTGCCAGCCTTCAACGAGGCACAGGGCCCGCCCTGTCTGGCGGCTACACCTTC. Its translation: CASLQRGTGPALSGGYTF.

CDR3 in DNA: TGCAGCGGGGGGACACAGTGGAACACTGAAGCTTTCTTT. Translation: CSGGTQWNTEAFF. This rearrangement joins TRBV29-1 to TRBJ1-1; D is perhaps TRBD1 (6 bases). Germline assignment: CDR1 SQVTM and CDR2 ANQGSEA. The CDR3 contains 13 residues. The V and J ends lost 7 bases and 1 base respectively, with 13 bases between them.

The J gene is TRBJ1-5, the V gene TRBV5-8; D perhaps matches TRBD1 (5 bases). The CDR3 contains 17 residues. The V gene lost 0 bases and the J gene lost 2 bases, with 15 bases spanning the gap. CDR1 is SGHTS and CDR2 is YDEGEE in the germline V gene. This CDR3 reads CASSLARQGLGNQPQHF. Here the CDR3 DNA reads TGTGCCAGCAGCTTGGCCCGGCAGGGCCTCGGCAATCAGCCCCAGCATTTT.

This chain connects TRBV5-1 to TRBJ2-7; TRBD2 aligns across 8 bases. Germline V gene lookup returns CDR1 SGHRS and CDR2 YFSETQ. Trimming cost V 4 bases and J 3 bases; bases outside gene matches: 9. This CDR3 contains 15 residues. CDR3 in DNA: TGCGCCAGCAGCCCGGGGGGGGCAGGTGACTACGAGCAGTACTTC. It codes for CASSPGGAGDYEQYF.

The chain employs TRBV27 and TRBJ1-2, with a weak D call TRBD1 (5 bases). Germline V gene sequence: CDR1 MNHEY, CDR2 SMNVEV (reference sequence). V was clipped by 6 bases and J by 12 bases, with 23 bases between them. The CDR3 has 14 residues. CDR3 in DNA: TGTGCCAGCAGCCCCCAAGCGGGACTACCACGGCACACCTTC. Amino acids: CASSPQAGLPRHTF.

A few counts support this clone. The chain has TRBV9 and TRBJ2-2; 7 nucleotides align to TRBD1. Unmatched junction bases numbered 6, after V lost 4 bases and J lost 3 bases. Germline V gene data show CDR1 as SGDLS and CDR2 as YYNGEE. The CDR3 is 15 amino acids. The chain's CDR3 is CASSQLQGHTGELFF. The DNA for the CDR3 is TGTGCCAGCAGCCAACTACAGGGGCACACCGGGGAGCTGTTTTTT. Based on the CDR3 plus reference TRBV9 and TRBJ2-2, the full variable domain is DSGVTQTPKHLITATGQRVTLRCSPRSGDLSVYWYQQSLDQGLQFLIQYYNGEERAKGNILERFSAQQFPDLHSELNLSSLELGDSALYFCASSQLQGHTGELFFGEGSRLTVL.

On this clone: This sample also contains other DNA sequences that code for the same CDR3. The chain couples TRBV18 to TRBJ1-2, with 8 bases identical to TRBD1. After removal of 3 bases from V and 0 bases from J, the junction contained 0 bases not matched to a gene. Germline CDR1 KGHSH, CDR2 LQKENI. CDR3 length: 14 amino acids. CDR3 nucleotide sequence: TGTGCCAGCTCACCGGACAGGGCTAACTATGGCTACACCTTC. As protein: CASSPDRANYGYTF.

The CDR3 DNA reads TGCGCCAGCAGCCAGGGGACAGGGGGCATGAACACTGAAGCTTTCTTT. Translation gives CASSQGTGGMNTEAFF. This sequence joins TRBV5-1 and TRBJ1-1, with 12 nucleotides matching TRBD1. The CDR3 covers 16 residues. Germline CDR1 is SGHRS and CDR2 is YFSETQ. J lost 0 bases, V lost 4 bases, and 4 bases had no gene match.

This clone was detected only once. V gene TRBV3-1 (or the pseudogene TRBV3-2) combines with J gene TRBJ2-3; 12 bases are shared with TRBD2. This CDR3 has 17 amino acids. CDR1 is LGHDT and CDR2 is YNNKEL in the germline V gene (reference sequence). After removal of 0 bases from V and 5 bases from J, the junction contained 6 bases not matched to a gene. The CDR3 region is CASSQEIPSGGGDTQYF. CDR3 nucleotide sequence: TGTGCCAGCAGCCAAGAGATTCCTAGCGGGGGGGGAGATACGCAGTATTTT.

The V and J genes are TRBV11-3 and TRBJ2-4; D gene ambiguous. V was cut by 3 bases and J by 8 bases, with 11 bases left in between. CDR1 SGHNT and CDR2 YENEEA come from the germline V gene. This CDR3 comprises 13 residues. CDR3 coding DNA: TGTGCCAGCAGCTTCGGTGGCGGCGACATTCAGTACTTC. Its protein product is CASSFGGGDIQYF.